This record covers a single T cell receptor beta chain. What it recognizes is unknown. A much larger clone differs by one base, so this may be a read error. These data belong to a study of neurological immune-mediated disorders. Findings and caveats of the study: CDR3 amino acid sequences found in expanded clones were never shared across subjects, suggesting private repertoires in all groups.

The CDR3 covers 13 residues. Trimming shortened V by 5 bases and J by 7 bases, and 15 bases separated the two germline ends. Germline assignment: CDR1 SEHNR and CDR2 FQNEAQ (reference sequence). The cDNA came from 5'RACE with 10-nucleotide random UMIs. TCRdb reprocessed the 5' RACE reads via MiXCR and lists one record per CDR3 protein. The repertoire holds 66,000 or so distinct CDR3 sequences, with roughly 5.6% as singletons. J is TRBJ2-7 and V is TRBV7-9; a weak D match, TRBD1 (6 bases). What was sequenced was PBMCs. The clonotype comes from a woman aged 25 to 39 with multiple sclerosis. The CDR3 loop is CASSPRRDKEQYF. CDR3 DNA sequence: TGTGCCAGCAGCCCGAGAAGGGACAAAGAGCAGTACTTC.